These 8 T cell receptor beta chains were sequenced from one sample in a study of OX40 agonist ivuxolimab in advanced cancers. Only in-frame clones appear in the TCRdb table, and some are missing; sequencing was by immunoSEQ multiplex PCR. The sample lists under 85,000 clones, roughly 84% occurring once. The sequenced sample was CD4+ or CD8+ T cells sorted from blood, obtained in a trial of the OX40 agonist ivuxolimab. These TCRs come from an adult with an advanced solid tumor such as melanoma, head and neck, liver or kidney cancer.

The chain has TRBV27 and TRBJ1-1, with D perhaps matching TRBD1 (5 bases). V was clipped by 6 bases and J by 1 base, with 18 bases between them. Germline-derived CDR1 and CDR2 are MNHEY and SMNVEV (reference sequence). The CDR3 extends over 16 amino acids. CDR3 in amino acids: CASRNQQAHPNTEAFF. As DNA, the CDR3 is TGTGCCAGCAGGAACCAACAGGCCCATCCGAACACTGAAGCTTTCTTT.

The DNA for the CDR3 is TGTGCCAGCCTCGCCAGGGAGACAAACACCATATATTTT. The encoded protein is CASLARETNTIYF. This chain connects TRBV6-5 to TRBJ1-3, with D perhaps TRBD1 (5 bases). V lost 8 bases to trimming and J lost 6 bases, with 14 bases between them. CDR3 size: 13 residues. Germline CDR1 and CDR2: MNHEY and SVGAGI.

V usage is TRBV7-8 and J usage is TRBJ1-6, with 11 bases aligning to TRBD1. V gave up 1 base and J gave up 8 bases; unmatched junction bases: 1. This CDR3 is 15 amino acids long. Germline CDR1 is SGHVS and CDR2 is FQNEAQ. In DNA form, the CDR3 reads TGTGCCAGCAGCTTAGAGGACAGGGGGCATTCACCCCTCCACTTT. Translation gives CASSLEDRGHSPLHF.

This chain's CDR3 is CASSGTSALDEKLFF. DNA for the CDR3: TGTGCCAGCAGCGGGACGTCGGCACTGGACGAAAAACTGTTTTTT. V is TRBV7-9 and J is TRBJ1-4, with a possible D match to TRBD1 (5 bases). The V gene's germline CDR1 is SEHNR and CDR2 FQNEAQ (reference sequence). The CDR3 spans 15 residues. V dropped 5 bases and J dropped 8 bases, with 18 bases sitting between them.

V is TRBV5-1 and J is TRBJ2-1; D is possibly TRBD1 or TRBD2 (6 bases each). V lost 6 bases and J 5 bases, leaving 15 bases between the germline ends. The germline V gene encodes CDR1 SGHRS and CDR2 YFSETQ. The CDR3 has 14 residues. CDR3 loop: CASTRGPSDNEQFF. The CDR3 DNA reads TGCGCCAGCACCCGGGGGCCGTCGGACAATGAGCAGTTCTTC.

This chain connects TRBV7-2 to TRBJ1-1; the D gene is possibly TRBD1 (5 bases). The V end was cut by 3 bases, the J end by 7 bases, with 9 bases between. The CDR3 runs to 12 residues. The germline V gene has CDR1 SGHTA and CDR2 FQGNSA. As DNA, the CDR3 is TGTGCCAGCAGCTTCCGGGGACTTGAAGCTTTCTTT. Its protein product is CASSFRGLEAFF.

The J gene is TRBJ1-1, the V gene TRBV10-1; perhaps TRBD1 as D (6 bases). The V end was cut by 0 bases, the J end by 8 bases, with 16 bases between. The germline V gene has CDR1 WNHNN and CDR2 SYGVQD (reference sequence). This CDR3 contains 15 residues. CDR3 coding DNA: TGCGCCAGCAGTGAGTCCGCGGGACAAGGGGGGGAAGCTTTCTTT. Its translation: CASSESAGQGGEAFF.

The rearrangement joins TRBV14 to TRBJ1-1, with unresolved D. The V end lost 1 base, the J end lost 3 bases, and 9 bases lay between the germline ends. CDR1 is SGHDN, CDR2 FVKESK, per germline. This CDR3 region has 14 residues. The CDR3 sequence: CASSQVGGYTEAFF. The CDR3, as DNA: TGTGCCAGCAGCCAAGTGGGCGGATACACTGAAGCTTTCTTT.